The 5 T cell receptor beta chains given below trace back to one sample, sequenced in a study of human T cells and chemical hapten exposure. TCRdb independently ran MiXCR on the RACE reads; one entry per CDR3 protein. The table includes some 200,000 distinct CDR3 sequences, 20% to 25% detected once. The sample's time point: patch test 1, 2 weeks after DPC sensitization. The sample's treatment: therapeutic diphenylcyclopropenone sensitization with weekly scalp DPC. Material: whole blood, obtained in connection with sensitization to the hapten diphenylcyclopropenone (DPC). All receptors come from a woman aged 50 to 60 with alopecia areata. Some clones in this sample may be carry-over from other donors' samples.

This clonotype showed up just a few times. The rearrangement joins TRBV29-1 to TRBJ2-5; the D is unclear. The V and J ends lost 1 base and 5 bases respectively, with 17 bases between them. This CDR3 contains 15 residues. Germline V gene lookup returns CDR1 SQVTM and CDR2 ANQGSEA. The CDR3 DNA reads TGCAGCGTTGAAGGAAAGGACGGGTTTGGGGAGACCCAGTACTTC. Encoded protein: CSVEGKDGFGETQYF.

The CDR3 DNA reads as TGCGCCAGCAGCTTGGCCGGGGGCGCAGTCCCCCAGCCCCAGCATTTT. This translates into CASSLAGGAVPQPQHF. This rearrangement joins TRBV5-1 to TRBJ1-5; TRBD1 might be the D (6 bases). V gave up 0 bases and J gave up 7 bases, with 17 bases separating them. The CDR3 has 16 amino acids. Looked up from germline, CDR1 is SGHRS and CDR2 is YFSETQ.

This clonotype was recorded a few times. This chain connects TRBV25-1 to TRBJ1-1, with 8 bases that match TRBD1. Unmatched junction bases numbered 14, after V lost 7 bases and J lost 4 bases. This CDR3 is 16 amino acids long. CDR1 and CDR2 (germline): MGHDK, SYGVNS. The CDR3 nucleotides are TGTGCCAGCATCACTTCGGCCGGGACAGGATTCACTGAAGCTTTCTTT. Amino acid sequence: CASITSAGTGFTEAFF.

CDR3 sequence: CATSRDEDSNEKLFF. CDR3 DNA sequence: TGTGCCACCAGCAGAGATGAGGACAGTAATGAAAAACTGTTTTTT. The gene calls are TRBV15 and TRBJ1-4, with D tentatively TRBD1 (6 bases). Germline V lookup: CDR1 LNHNV, CDR2 YYDKDF (reference sequence). CDR3 length equals 15 residues. Trimming took 0 bases from V and 4 from J, leaving 9 bases between them.

This clonotype appeared many times. The genes are TRBV7-2 and TRBJ2-3, with a possible D match to TRBD2 (6 bases). The CDR3 runs 15 residues. V was pared by 0 bases and J by 1 base, with 8 bases between. Looked up from germline, CDR1 is SGHTA and CDR2 is FQGNSA. CDR3 protein: CASSLASGGTDTQYF. Here the CDR3 DNA reads TGTGCCAGCAGCTTAGCTAGCGGAGGCACAGATACGCAGTATTTT.